This T cell receptor beta chain was obtained from a study of cytomegalovirus exposure and HLA in healthy donors. At the level of the study: In an earlier analysis, approximately 120 million unique TCR beta sequences were found from some 180 million T cells.

There are 11 residues in the CDR3. The germline V and J ends were trimmed by 3 bases and 6 bases, with 4 bases remaining between them. CDR1 is SGDLS, CDR2 YYNGEE, per germline. A multiplex PCR was run with 60 Vbeta primers and 13 Jbeta primers. The data were produced by immunoSEQ multiplex PCR, yet TCRdb's version contains in-frame clones alone and is incomplete. Of 150,000 to 200,000 clones in the sample, approximately 80% are singletons; the top ten hold approximately 2%. The sequenced sample consisted of PBMCs. This clonotype was obtained from a woman aged 18-29 years in good health and CMV-seropositive. V is TRBV9 and J is TRBJ2-1; D not certain. The CDR3 is CASSASNEQFF. As DNA, the CDR3 is TGTGCCAGCAGCGCCTCCAATGAGCAGTTCTTC.